This entry lists 23 T cell receptor beta chains sequenced from one sample in a study of human T cells and chemical hapten exposure. TCRdb reprocessed the RACE reads with MiXCR, giving one entry per CDR3 protein. The sample lists approximately 80,000 distinct CDR3 sequences; 10% to 15% were seen once. Time point indicated: patch test 3, about 24 weeks after DPC sensitization. As to treatment: therapeutic diphenylcyclopropenone sensitization with weekly scalp DPC. The sample here was whole blood, taken in connection with sensitization to the hapten diphenylcyclopropenone (DPC). These receptors came from a woman between 50 and 59 years old with alopecia areata. Some clones in this sample may be carry-over from other donors' samples.

CDR3: CSVEDSAADTQYF. DNA of the CDR3: TGCAGCGTTGAGGATAGTGCCGCGGATACGCAGTATTTT. The chain employs TRBV29-1 and TRBJ2-3; D unresolved. The V and J ends lost 3 bases and 6 bases respectively, with 13 bases between them. CDR1 and CDR2 from the germline V gene are SQVTM and ANQGSEA. This CDR3 region has 13 residues.

This clonotype was detected many times. This chain joins TRBV27 and TRBJ2-1; D might be TRBD2 (6 bases). The CDR3 is 16 amino acids. Germline V gene data show CDR1 as MNHEY and CDR2 as SMNVEV (reference sequence). The germline V and J ends were trimmed by 7 bases and 0 bases, with 16 bases remaining between them. CDR3 protein: CASTLLSGPSYNEQFF. The CDR3 DNA reads TGTGCCAGCACCCTCCTCAGCGGGCCCTCCTACAATGAGCAGTTCTTC.

CDR3: CSVEVQGHGTQYF. CDR3 coding DNA: TGCAGCGTTGAAGTTCAGGGGCACGGGACCCAGTACTTC. The chain recombines TRBV29-1 with TRBJ2-5, with D possibly being TRBD1 (6 bases). The V end lost 1 base, the J end lost 7 bases, and 13 bases lay between the germline ends. This CDR3 has 13 residues. The V gene's germline CDR1 is SQVTM and CDR2 ANQGSEA.

In this sample, this clonotype turned up many times. The V and J genes are TRBV7-9 and TRBJ2-3; tentatively, D is TRBD2 (6 bases). CDR3 size: 13 residues. V lost 11 bases, J lost 1 base, and 13 bases lay in between. Germline V gene sequence: CDR1 SEHNR, CDR2 FQNEAQ (reference sequence). This chain's CDR3 is CAGEKRGTDTQYF. CDR3 DNA sequence: TGTGCCGGAGAGAAGCGGGGCACAGATACGCAGTATTTT.

The rearrangement links TRBV29-1 to TRBJ1-1; D unclear. The V gene's germline CDR1 is SQVTM and CDR2 ANQGSEA. V lost 2 bases, J lost 6 bases, and 13 bases lay in between. CDR3 length equals 13 residues. The CDR3 DNA reads TGCAGCGTTGAAAATAGATTAGGTTCTGAAGCTTTCTTT. This codes for CSVENRLGSEAFF.

This clonotype was seen a handful of times. The rearrangement uses TRBV20-1 and TRBJ1-2; TRBD1 might be the D (6 bases). This CDR3 has 12 amino acids. In germline, CDR1 is DFQATT, CDR2 SNEGSKA (reference sequence). V shed 5 bases and J shed 8 bases, with 15 bases lying between them. Here the CDR3 reads CSAVWGARGYTF. The CDR3 DNA sequence: TGCAGTGCTGTCTGGGGGGCGCGAGGCTACACCTTC.

This clonotype has ten or more counts. The chain combines TRBV7-9 with TRBJ2-3; D may be TRBD2 (6 bases). Trimming removed 3 bases from V and 2 bases from J, with 15 bases in between. CDR3 length equals 16 residues. Germline CDR1 reads SEHNR; CDR2 reads FQNEAQ (reference sequence). The CDR3 DNA is TGTGCCAGCAGCTTGTCCGGCCTAGCGTTCACAGATACGCAGTATTTT. It yields the protein CASSLSGLAFTDTQYF.

This clonotype was picked up many times. The V call is TRBV20-1, the J call TRBJ1-1, with D unclear. The CDR3 sequence is 16 residues long. V shed 1 base and J shed 3 bases, with 18 bases lying between them. Germline assignment: CDR1 DFQATT and CDR2 SNEGSKA (reference sequence). The CDR3 loop reads CSARVFGRSEYTEAFF. Here the CDR3 DNA reads TGCAGTGCTAGAGTATTTGGGAGGAGTGAGTACACTGAAGCTTTCTTT.

The table lists this clonotype with a few counts. The rearrangement links TRBV5-5 to TRBJ2-7; 10 bases are shared with TRBD1. Trimming took 5 bases from V and 6 from J; bases not matched to a gene: 11. This CDR3 region has 15 residues. Germline V gene sequence: CDR1 SGHKS, CDR2 YYEKEE (reference sequence). CDR3 in amino acids: CASSQNPGQGLEQYF. The CDR3 DNA follows: TGTGCCAGCAGTCAAAATCCGGGACAGGGGCTCGAGCAGTACTTC.

The chain links TRBV29-1 to TRBJ1-1; no definite D call. The germline gives CDR1 SQVTM, CDR2 ANQGSEA. The CDR3 totals 10 residues. The V end lost 3 bases, the J end lost 4 bases, and 3 bases lay between the germline ends. The CDR3 here is CSVDGTEAFF. The CDR3 nucleotides are TGCAGCGTTGATGGCACTGAAGCTTTCTTT.

The table lists this clonotype with many counts. This chain links TRBV5-1 with TRBJ2-6; either TRBD1 or TRBD2 may supply D (5 bases each). With 4 bases removed from V and 2 bases from J, the gap between germline ends came to 22 bases. The CDR3 has 19 amino acids. Germline V lookup: CDR1 SGHRS, CDR2 YFSETQ. In nucleotides, the CDR3 is TGCGCCAGCAGCGAACCGGGACCGAGGGGATTCCCTGGGGCCAACGTCCTGACTTTC. It specifies CASSEPGPRGFPGANVLTF.

This clonotype has only a few counts. V is TRBV29-1 and J is TRBJ1-5; the D gene is possibly TRBD1 (6 bases). V was shortened by 7 bases and J by 3 bases, with 13 bases between the two germline ends. Per germline, CDR1 SQVTM and CDR2 ANQGSEA. The CDR3 contains 13 residues. The CDR3: CSARGGPNQPQHF. CDR3 nucleotides: TGCAGCGCCCGAGGGGGTCCCAATCAGCCCCAGCATTTT.

The sample holds a few counts of this clonotype. V is TRBV12-3 or TRBV12-4 and J is TRBJ1-3; D might be TRBD1 (6 bases). This CDR3 contains 13 residues. V lost 8 bases to trimming and J lost 0 bases, with 8 bases between them. CDR3 nucleotides: TGTGCCAGCTTACAGGGCTCTGGAAACACCATATATTTT. This sequence encodes CASLQGSGNTIYF.

This clonotype showed up just a few times. The gene calls are TRBV5-6 and TRBJ2-2; weak D call: TRBD2 (6 bases). The V end was cut by 2 bases, the J end by 7 bases, with 18 bases between. The germline V gene has CDR1 SGHDT and CDR2 YYEEEE. The CDR3 runs to 16 residues. The CDR3 reads CASSFLVGGHFGELFF. The CDR3, as DNA: TGTGCCAGCAGCTTTTTGGTGGGAGGCCATTTCGGGGAGCTGTTTTTT.

This clonotype occurred many times. V is TRBV7-9 and J is TRBJ2-7, with a weak D call TRBD1 (6 bases). The CDR3 is 14 amino acids. Germline V gene lookup returns CDR1 SEHNR and CDR2 FQNEAQ (reference sequence). Trimming took off 1 base at V and 3 bases at J, with 10 bases between the two ends. Here the CDR3 DNA reads TGTGCCAGCAGCTTAGGGCCAGGGGTCTACGAGCAGTACTTC. This encodes CASSLGPGVYEQYF.

This clonotype was recorded at least ten times. The chain joins TRBV12-3 or TRBV12-4 to TRBJ2-1; no definite D call. There are 11 residues in the CDR3. Trimming took off 1 base at V and 8 bases at J, with 3 bases between the two ends. The CDR3 DNA sequence: TGTGCCAGCAGTTTAGGAGATGAGCAGTTCTTC. This sequence encodes CASSLGDEQFF.

This clonotype was counted ten times or more. The chain has TRBV12-3 or TRBV12-4 and TRBJ1-6; D not certain. This CDR3 is 15 amino acids long. The germline V and J ends were trimmed by 1 base and 1 base, with 5 bases remaining between them. The CDR3, as DNA: TGTGCCAGCAGTTTAGGGGCATCCTATAATTCACCCCTCCACTTT. Protein product: CASSLGASYNSPLHF.

In this sample, this clonotype turned up many times. The J gene is TRBJ2-5, the V gene TRBV28; 7 bases are shared with TRBD2. CDR3 length: 14 residues. The germline CDR1 and CDR2 sequences are MDHEN and SYDVKM. The trim removed 3 bases at V and 7 bases at J, leaving 8 bases unmatched. The CDR3 reads CASSLGFRGGTQYF. The CDR3 nucleotides are TGTGCCAGCAGTTTGGGGTTCCGCGGGGGGACCCAGTACTTC.

This clonotype was seen repeatedly, ten times or more. J is TRBJ2-5 and V is TRBV11-2; D is tentatively TRBD1 or TRBD2 (5 bases each). V shed 5 bases and J shed 4 bases, with 20 bases lying between them. This CDR3 region has 16 residues. The germline V gene has CDR1 SGHAT and CDR2 FQNNGV. The CDR3 loop is CASSPVGTYGVETQYF. The CDR3 DNA follows: TGTGCCAGCAGCCCCGTCGGGACCTATGGCGTAGAGACCCAGTACTTC.

The table lists this clonotype with a count of one. This sequence may be a read error, since a much larger clone differs from it by one base. This rearrangement joins TRBV6-1 to TRBJ1-1; D unresolved. This CDR3 comprises 12 residues. From germline, CDR1 is MNHNS and CDR2 SASEGT. CDR3 sequence (DNA): TGTACCAGCGGACGGAAGAACACTGAAGCTTTCTTT. The encoded protein is CTSGRKNTEAFF.

The chain combines TRBV27 with TRBJ1-1, with D unclear. V was pared by 3 bases and J by 5 bases, with 13 bases between. This CDR3 is built from 14 residues. CDR1 is MNHEY and CDR2 is SMNVEV in the germline V gene (reference sequence). The CDR3 here is CASSLYSGVTEAFF. The CDR3 nucleotides are TGTGCCAGCAGTTTGTACTCCGGGGTGACTGAAGCTTTCTTT.

This clonotype was observed at least ten times. The chain recombines TRBV5-4 with TRBJ2-1; a possible D gene is TRBD2 (5 bases). Deletions cut 4 bases from V and 6 bases from J, with 20 bases between. CDR3 length equals 16 residues. Looked up from germline, CDR1 is SGHNT and CDR2 is YYREEE (reference sequence). In DNA form, the CDR3 reads TGTGCCAGCAGCCCTGTAAGGACGCGGGCTTCCAATGAGCAGTTCTTC. Its protein is CASSPVRTRASNEQFF.

This clonotype was recorded many times. The chain uses TRBV18 and TRBJ2-2, with D possibly matching TRBD1 (6 bases). V shed 3 bases and J shed 1 base, with 12 bases lying between them. There are 16 residues in the CDR3. Germline V CDR1 and CDR2: KGHSH, LQKENI. CDR3 residues: CASSPDRDMNTGELFF. CDR3 DNA: TGTGCCAGCTCACCCGATCGGGACATGAACACCGGGGAGCTGTTTTTT.